A single sample gave rise to the 8 T cell receptor beta chains below, sequenced in a study of shared clonotypes between healthy human individuals. Measured with immunoSEQ multiplex PCR; TCRdb has only the in-frame clones, and not every one. Among 2 million to 3 million clones listed, 80% to 95% were seen once. Sequencing used naive CD4+ T cells from PBMCs. Indicated subset: CD45RA+ positively selected. These receptor sequences come from a man aged 18 to 29 in good health. Some clones in this sample may be carry-over from other donors' samples.

V is TRBV10-3 and J is TRBJ2-3; D perhaps matches TRBD2 (6 bases). Germline V lookup: CDR1 ENHRY, CDR2 SYGVKD. Trimming removed 5 bases at V and 0 bases at J, with 12 bases between. This CDR3 comprises 15 residues. The CDR3 coding sequence is TGTGCCATCAGTACCGCGGGGCAAAGCACAGATACGCAGTATTTT. Its protein is CAISTAGQSTDTQYF.

The chain has TRBV5-4 and TRBJ1-1, with TRBD1 as a possible D gene (6 bases). Germline CDR1 is SGHNT and CDR2 is YYREEE (reference sequence). Trimming cost V 3 bases and J 1 base, with 10 bases left between them. The CDR3 is 14 amino acids. The CDR3: CASSWGHTNTEAFF. The CDR3 DNA reads as TGTGCCAGCAGCTGGGGACATACGAACACTGAAGCTTTCTTT.

The chain couples TRBV5-4 to TRBJ1-1; D may be TRBD1 (5 bases). The CDR3 totals 14 residues. Looked up from germline, CDR1 is SGHNT and CDR2 is YYREEE (reference sequence). V was shortened by 4 bases and J by 7 bases, with 17 bases between the two germline ends. CDR3 amino acids: CASSPGGERYEAFF. The CDR3 nucleotides read TGTGCCAGCAGCCCGGGGGGAGAACGATATGAAGCTTTCTTT. Full variable domain (missing parts from reference TRBV5-4 and TRBJ1-1): ETGVTQSPTHLIKTRGQQVTLRCSSQSGHNTVSWYQQALGQGPQFIFQYYREEENGRGNFPPRFSGLQFPNYSSELNVNALELDDSALYLCASSPGGERYEAFFGQGTRLTVV.

This clone was observed a single time. This chain connects TRBV28 to TRBJ1-2, with D tentatively TRBD1 (6 bases). The CDR3 consists of 14 residues. Trimming stripped 2 bases from V and 2 bases from J, with 9 bases between. Germline V gene data show CDR1 as MDHEN and CDR2 as SYDVKM. The CDR3 is CASSLGTQNYGYTF. DNA of the CDR3: TGTGCCAGCAGTTTAGGGACACAAAACTATGGCTACACCTTC.

This clone was found once. V usage is TRBV19 and J usage is TRBJ1-1; 7 bases agree with TRBD1. The germline V gene encodes CDR1 LNHDA and CDR2 SQIVND (reference sequence). The CDR3 contains 16 residues. V lost 1 base to trimming and J lost 1 base; unmatched junction nucleotides: 6. The CDR3 loop is CASSIGTGTANTEAFF. CDR3 nucleotides: TGTGCCAGTAGTATAGGGACCGGGACAGCGAACACTGAAGCTTTCTTT.

Remarks on this clone: In the same sample, other DNA sequences code for this CDR3. The gene calls are TRBV2 and TRBJ1-1; the D is unclear. The V gene's germline CDR1 is SNHLY and CDR2 FYNNEI. The CDR3 has 13 residues. Trimming pared 3 bases from V and 0 bases from J, leaving 5 bases between. CDR3 protein: CASSDGMNTEAFF. The CDR3, as DNA: TGTGCCAGCAGTGACGGCATGAACACTGAAGCTTTCTTT.

The chain links TRBV7-3 to TRBJ1-1; D unresolved. Germline loops: CDR1 SGHTA, CDR2 FQGTGA. Trimming stripped 5 bases from V and 1 base from J, with 8 bases between. CDR3 length equals 13 residues. CDR3 DNA sequence: TGTGCCAGCAGCAGCGACACGAACACTGAAGCTTTCTTT. It is translated as CASSSDTNTEAFF.

This chain joins TRBV6-5 and TRBJ2-1; the D call may be TRBD1 or TRBD2 (6 bases each). Germline V gene sequence: CDR1 MNHEY, CDR2 SVGAGI. This CDR3 is 15 amino acids long. V shed 5 bases and J shed 2 bases, with 13 bases lying between them. As DNA, the CDR3 is TGTGCCAGCAGTACCCCGGGGGCAACCTACAATGAGCAGTTCTTC. Translated, it gives CASSTPGATYNEQFF.